These T cell receptor beta chains were read from a single sample in a study of T cell responses to AZD1222 COVID-19 vaccine. Sequenced by immunoSEQ multiplex PCR; TCRdb stores in-frame clones only, minus some. The sample holds some 140,000 clones, 70% to 90% seen once. Source: peripheral blood, taken on day 0 of AZD1222 vaccination. Every receptor here comes from an adult in good health. Each CDR3 is given with its conserved first and last residue. The D gene is left open where the match is weak. Only part of the rows carry a size: once, few, many, or a class if the clone is expanded.

j_call v_call d_call clone_size cdr3_nt cdr3_aa
TRBJ2-3 TRBV27 - - TGTGCCAGCAGTTTAGGGGGGACCCGCACAGATACGCAGTATTTT CASSLGGTRTDTQYF
TRBJ1-6 TRBV27 - - TGTGCCAGCCGTAGCCAGGCGTGGAATTCACCCCTCCACTTT CASRSQAWNSPLHF
TRBJ1-2 TRBV29-1 - few TGCAGCGTTGAAGATCGAGGTGCAGGGAGGTACACCTTC CSVEDRGAGRYTF
TRBJ1-1 TRBV5-1 - - TGCGCCAGCAGCTTGGAAGGGACCGGAGAAGCTTTCTTT CASSLEGTGEAFF
TRBJ1-1 TRBV28 - - TGTGCCAGCACGCGGGACTCGAACACTGAAGCTTTCTTT CASTRDSNTEAFF
TRBJ1-5 TRBV5-1 - - TGCGCCAGCAGGTTTAAACAACAGGGATTGACCAATCAGCCCCAGCATTTT CASRFKQQGLTNQPQHF
TRBJ1-1 TRBV19 - - TGTGCCAGTAGTACCCGTACAGGCCCCCTGAACACTGAAGCTTTCTTT CASSTRTGPLNTEAFF
TRBJ2-7 TRBV6-6 TRBD2 - TGTGCCAGCAGTCAGGGGCCGGGGGGGAGGTCCACCTACGAGCAGTACTTC CASSQGPGGRSTYEQYF
TRBJ1-2 TRBV5-6 - - TGTGCCAGCAGCTTGACAGCCTCTTACTATGGCTACACCTTC CASSLTASYYGYTF
TRBJ1-5 TRBV3-1/TRBV3-2 TRBD1 - TGTGCCAGCAGCCTCCGACAGGGAGCCCAGCCCCAGCATTTT CASSLRQGAQPQHF
TRBJ1-6 TRBV18 - - TGTGCCAGCTCACCGCCGGGTTGGCCACCCCTCCACTTT CASSPPGWPPLHF
TRBJ2-5 TRBV19 - - TGTGCCAGTAAAGGTCTGGCGGTTGAAGAGACCCAGTACTTC CASKGLAVEETQYF
TRBJ1-2 TRBV6-5 - - TGTGCCAGCAGAACCCGACAAATGGCTAACTATGGCTACACCTTC CASRTRQMANYGYTF
TRBJ1-3 TRBV6-1 - - TGTGCCAGCAGTGAACGTCAAGGAAACACCATATATTTT CASSERQGNTIYF
TRBJ2-1 TRBV6-5 - - TGTGCCAGTACCTTCGACCCTAGCGACAATGAGCAGTTCTTC CASTFDPSDNEQFF
TRBJ2-1 TRBV1 - - TGCACCAGCAGCCACCTCCCCTCGGGACTAGGCGGCAATGAGCAGTTCTTC CTSSHLPSGLGGNEQFF
TRBJ1-4 TRBV30 TRBD1 - TGTGCCTGGACAGGACAGGCAGACGAAAAACTGTTTTTT CAWTGQADEKLFF
TRBJ1-2 TRBV27 - few TGTGCCAGCAGCCCACAGGGAGACTATGGCTACACCTTC CASSPQGDYGYTF
TRBJ2-5 TRBV6-2/TRBV6-3 TRBD1 - TGTGCCAGCAGTTACTCCGGGACAGGTCAAGAGACCCAGTACTTC CASSYSGTGQETQYF
TRBJ2-6 TRBV5-4 TRBD1 - TGTGCCAGCAGCTTGGGGGACAGGGCCCCCCTTGGGGCCAACGTCCTGACTTTC CASSLGDRAPLGANVLTF
TRBJ2-3 TRBV29-1 - - TGCAGCGTTGAGGGGACACTGATCACAGATACGCAGTATTTT CSVEGTLITDTQYF
TRBJ1-1 TRBV15 - - TGTGCCACCCGACGGAACACTGAAGCTTTCTTT CATRRNTEAFF
TRBJ1-2 TRBV6-2/TRBV6-3 TRBD1 - TGTGCCAGCAGTTACTCACGACAGGGAGGGACCGGTGGCTACACCTTC CASSYSRQGGTGGYTF
TRBJ1-6 TRBV7-9 - - TGTGCCAGCAGCTTACTTGACAGTCCCGGAGTGTCCTATAATTCACCCCTCCACTTT CASSLLDSPGVSYNSPLHF
TRBJ2-6 TRBV28 TRBD1 - TGTGCCAGCAGTGGACAGGAAGAATCTGGGGCCAACGTCCTGACTTTC CASSGQEESGANVLTF
TRBJ1-5 TRBV7-9 TRBD1 - TGTGCCAGCAGCCCGCTAACAGGGGGCTTTCAGCCCCAGCATTTT CASSPLTGGFQPQHF
TRBJ1-2 TRBV6-4 - - TGTGCCAGCAGTGACTCGATGGGCGCGGGGTATGGCTACACCTTC CASSDSMGAGYGYTF
TRBJ1-1 TRBV5-5 - few TGTGCCAGCAGCTTGGAGGCAGCTGCTCCTGAAGCTTTCTTT CASSLEAAAPEAFF
TRBJ2-7 TRBV6-6 - - TGTGCCAGCAGTTACTCGGGGGGGACAAACTACGAGCAGTACTTC CASSYSGGTNYEQYF
TRBJ2-5 TRBV6-2/TRBV6-3 TRBD2 - TGTGCCAGCAGTTGGCATAGCGGGAGGGCCGGGGAGACCCAGTACTTC CASSWHSGRAGETQYF
TRBJ1-1 TRBV10-3 - - TGTGCCATCAGTCGAGCAGGGCTGAACACTGAAGCTTTCTTT CAISRAGLNTEAFF
TRBJ1-5 TRBV6-6 TRBD1 - TGTGCCAGCAGCGGGGGACAGGGGGACAATCAGCCCCAGCATTTT CASSGGQGDNQPQHF
TRBJ1-1 TRBV4-1 - - TGCGCCAGCAGCCCCCCCGGCCCAGGGACTGAAGCTTTCTTT CASSPPGPGTEAFF
TRBJ1-4 TRBV15 - - TGTGCCACCAGCAGAGGATCGGTTGCAACTAATGAAAAACTGTTTTTT CATSRGSVATNEKLFF
TRBJ2-7 TRBV10-2 - - TGCGCCAGCAGTGAGGGCGGTTTCTCCTACGAGCAGTACTTC CASSEGGFSYEQYF
TRBJ1-2 TRBV9 - - TGTGCCAGCAGCGGGGACGGATCTAACTATGGCTACACCTTC CASSGDGSNYGYTF
TRBJ2-7 TRBV10-3 - - TGTGCCATCAGTGGGGACTCCTACGAGCAGTACTTC CAISGDSYEQYF
TRBJ2-7 TRBV12-3/TRBV12-4 - - TGTGCCAGCAGTTTCGAGGCGTACGAGCAGTACTTC CASSFEAYEQYF
TRBJ1-5 TRBV19 TRBD1 - TGTGCCAGTATTGAAACAGGGGGCGGCAATCAGCCCCAGCATTTT CASIETGGGNQPQHF
TRBJ1-2 TRBV19 TRBD1 - TGTGCCAGTAGTGCTAGACAGGGGGCGGACTATGGCTACACCTTC CASSARQGADYGYTF
TRBJ2-7 TRBV5-6 TRBD1 - TGTGCCAGCAGCTTTCGCTTCGGACCGACAGGGTCGGTCAACGAGCAGTACTTC CASSFRFGPTGSVNEQYF
TRBJ1-1 TRBV19 - - TGTGCCAGTAGTATAGGTCAGGCGGACACTGAAGCTTTCTTT CASSIGQADTEAFF
TRBJ2-1 TRBV27 - few TGTGCCAGCAGTTTTTCTATGAATGAGCAGTTCTTC CASSFSMNEQFF
TRBJ1-1 TRBV29-1 - - TGCAGCGTTGAAACGCAGGGTACTGAAGCTTTCTTT CSVETQGTEAFF
TRBJ2-7 TRBV28 TRBD2 - TGTGCCAGCAGTACCCGGGAGGGAATCTCCTACGAGCAGTACTTC CASSTREGISYEQYF
TRBJ1-1 TRBV5-6 - once TGTGCCAGCAGCCTCCGGGCCCTGGGCACTGAAGCTTTCTTT CASSLRALGTEAFF
TRBJ1-1 TRBV3-1/TRBV3-2 TRBD1 - TGTGCCAGCAGTCGGACAGGGTTTGCTGAAGCTTTCTTT CASSRTGFAEAFF
TRBJ1-1 TRBV5-1 TRBD1 - TGCGCCAGCAGCTTGGCCGTAGGACAGGGGAACACTGAAGCTTTCTTT CASSLAVGQGNTEAFF
TRBJ2-7 TRBV21-1 - - TGTGCCAGCAGCAAACCCTTTGACGGGGCTTCGGGCGAGCAGTACTTC CASSKPFDGASGEQYF